This is a list of T cell receptor beta chains from one sample in a study of blood T cell repertoires in COVID-19. Clones were read by immunoSEQ multiplex PCR, and TCRdb kept only the in-frame ones, dropping some. The sample holds more than 200,000 clones, under 90% seen once. Specimen: peripheral blood. Receptor source: a woman older than 75 with COVID-19, enrolled during active disease. Both conserved end residues are part of each CDR3. Each record gives: V gene, clone size, J gene, D gene, CDR3 protein, CDR3 DNA. A D gene is named only where the DNA matches it firmly. Some rows mark clone size as missing; the rest say once, few, many or name a class of expanded clone.

TRBV10-2	NA	TRBJ2-1	NA	CASSEHEWGVEQFF	TGCGCCAGCAGTGAGCACGAGTGGGGGGTTGAGCAGTTCTTC
TRBV5-6	NA	TRBJ2-2	NA	CASSLVGPNTGELFF	TGTGCCAGCAGCTTGGTGGGGCCGAACACCGGGGAGCTGTTTTTT
TRBV11-1	NA	TRBJ1-1	TRBD1	CASSLVRTGGMSEAFF	TGTGCCAGCAGCTTAGTTCGGACAGGGGGCATGTCTGAAGCTTTCTTT
TRBV19	NA	TRBJ1-1	TRBD1	CASNPDRRNTEAFF	TGTGCCAGTAACCCGGACAGGCGAAACACTGAAGCTTTCTTT
TRBV5-1	NA	TRBJ2-1	TRBD2	CASSSLGTSGDGGEQFF	TGCGCCAGCAGTAGCCTTGGTACTAGCGGGGATGGCGGTGAGCAGTTCTTC
TRBV6-2/TRBV6-3	NA	TRBJ2-1	NA	CASSSYGNEQFF	TGTGCCAGCAGTTCCTACGGGAATGAGCAGTTCTTC
TRBV5-6	NA	TRBJ1-6	NA	CASSPGDGSWNSPLHF	TGTGCCAGCAGCCCTGGAGACGGGTCGTGGAATTCACCCCTCCACTTT
TRBV7-8	few	TRBJ1-1	NA	CASSLNREPTEAFF	TGTGCCAGCAGCTTAAACAGGGAGCCCACTGAAGCTTTCTTT
TRBV3-1/TRBV3-2	few	TRBJ1-6	NA	CASSQDGSGLDSPLHF	TGTGCCAGCAGCCAAGATGGGTCAGGACTAGATTCACCCCTCCACTTT
TRBV7-2	NA	TRBJ1-2	TRBD1	CASSRDRATYGYTF	TGTGCCAGCAGCAGGGACAGGGCTACCTATGGCTACACCTTC
TRBV24-1	NA	TRBJ2-3	NA	CATSDSGRNSIDTQYF	TGTGCCACCAGTGATTCGGGTCGGAACTCCATAGATACGCAGTATTTT
TRBV11-1	NA	TRBJ2-3	NA	CASSLGTTPNTQYF	TGTGCCAGCAGCTTAGGGACTACCCCAAATACGCAGTATTTT
TRBV10-2	NA	TRBJ1-1	TRBD1	CASSEIGGKGNTEAFF	TGCGCCAGCAGTGAGATAGGGGGCAAGGGGAACACTGAAGCTTTCTTT
TRBV5-4	NA	TRBJ1-6	NA	CASSLGGSVNSPLHF	TGTGCCAGCAGCTTGGGAGGCAGCGTCAATTCACCCCTCCACTTT
TRBV5-1	NA	TRBJ2-3	TRBD2	CASSQTSLTDTQYF	TGCGCCAGCAGCCAGACTAGCCTCACAGATACGCAGTATTTT
TRBV9	few	TRBJ1-2	NA	CASSAHQGIGGYTF	TGTGCCAGCAGCGCACACCAGGGTATTGGTGGCTACACCTTC
TRBV19	NA	TRBJ1-5	TRBD1	CASSGQGGGNQPQHF	TGTGCCAGTAGCGGACAGGGTGGAGGCAATCAGCCCCAGCATTTT
TRBV10-3	few	TRBJ2-1	TRBD2	CAISAGGLAGNNEQFF	TGTGCCATCAGTGCTGGTGGACTAGCGGGGAACAATGAGCAGTTCTTC
TRBV19	once	TRBJ1-1	TRBD1	CASSTGGRTEAFF	TGTGCCAGTAGTACAGGGGGGAGGACTGAAGCTTTCTTT
TRBV19	NA	TRBJ1-3	NA	CASSTTPGSGNTIYF	TGTGCCAGTAGTACAACCCCAGGCTCTGGAAACACCATATATTTT
TRBV6-5	NA	TRBJ2-3	NA	CASTEGGPHPTQYF	TGTGCCAGCACCGAGGGGGGGCCCCACCCGACGCAGTATTTT